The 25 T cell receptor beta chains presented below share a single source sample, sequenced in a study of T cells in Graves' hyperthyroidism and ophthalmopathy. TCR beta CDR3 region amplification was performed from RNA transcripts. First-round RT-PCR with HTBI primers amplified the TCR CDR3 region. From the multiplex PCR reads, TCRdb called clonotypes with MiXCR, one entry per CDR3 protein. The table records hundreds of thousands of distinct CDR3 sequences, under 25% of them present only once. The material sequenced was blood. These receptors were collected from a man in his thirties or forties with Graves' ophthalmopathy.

Here the CDR3 reads CASSYLGTSSYNEQFF. DNA for the CDR3: TGTGCCAGCAGTTATCTGGGCACAAGCTCCTACAATGAGCAGTTCTTC. V is TRBV6-2 or TRBV6-3 and J is TRBJ2-1, with D unresolved. Germline values: CDR1 MNHEY, CDR2 SVGEGT. This CDR3 is built from 16 residues. The germline V and J ends were trimmed by 3 bases and 0 bases, with 12 bases remaining between them.

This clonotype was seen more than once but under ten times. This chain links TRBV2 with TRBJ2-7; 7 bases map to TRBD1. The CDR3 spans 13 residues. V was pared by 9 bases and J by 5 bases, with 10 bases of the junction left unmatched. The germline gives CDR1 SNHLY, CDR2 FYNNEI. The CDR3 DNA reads TGTGCCAGGTCCACAGGGGCAATAGACGAGCAGTACTTC. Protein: CARSTGAIDEQYF.

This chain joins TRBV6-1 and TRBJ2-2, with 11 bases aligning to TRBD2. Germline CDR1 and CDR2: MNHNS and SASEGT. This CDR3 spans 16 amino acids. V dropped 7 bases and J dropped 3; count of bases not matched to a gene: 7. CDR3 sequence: CASTILAGVDTGELFF. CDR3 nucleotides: TGTGCCAGCACCATACTAGCGGGAGTGGACACCGGGGAGCTGTTTTTT.

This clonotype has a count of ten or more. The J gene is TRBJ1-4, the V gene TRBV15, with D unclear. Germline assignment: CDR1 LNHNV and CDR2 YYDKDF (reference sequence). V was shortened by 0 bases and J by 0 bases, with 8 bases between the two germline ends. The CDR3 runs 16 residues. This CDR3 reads CATSRDEGTTNEKLFF. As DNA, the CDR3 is TGTGCCACCAGCAGAGATGAGGGAACAACTAATGAAAAACTGTTTTTT.

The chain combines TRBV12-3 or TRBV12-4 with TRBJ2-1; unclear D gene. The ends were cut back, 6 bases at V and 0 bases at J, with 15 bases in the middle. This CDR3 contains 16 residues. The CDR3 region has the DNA TGTGCCAGCAGCCCGGTCGTTTTTAGCTCCTACAATGAGCAGTTCTTC. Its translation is CASSPVVFSSYNEQFF.

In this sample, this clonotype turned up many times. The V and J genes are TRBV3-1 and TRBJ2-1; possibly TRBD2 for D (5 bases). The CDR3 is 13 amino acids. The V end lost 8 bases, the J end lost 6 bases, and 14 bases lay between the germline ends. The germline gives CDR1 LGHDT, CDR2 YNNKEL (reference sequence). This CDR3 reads CASVGFTSNEQFF. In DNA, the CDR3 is TGTGCCAGCGTAGGATTTACTAGCAATGAGCAGTTCTTC.

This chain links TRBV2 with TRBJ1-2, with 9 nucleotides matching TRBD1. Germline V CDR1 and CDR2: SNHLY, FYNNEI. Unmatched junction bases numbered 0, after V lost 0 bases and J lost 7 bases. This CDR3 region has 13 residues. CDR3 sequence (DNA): TGTGCCAGCAGTGAAGCGACAGGGGGTGGCTACACCTTC. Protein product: CASSEATGGGYTF.

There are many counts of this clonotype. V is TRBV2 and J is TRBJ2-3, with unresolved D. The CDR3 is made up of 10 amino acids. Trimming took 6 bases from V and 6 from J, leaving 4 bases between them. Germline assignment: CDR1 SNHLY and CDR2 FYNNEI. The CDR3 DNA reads TGTGCCAGCAGATCGGATACGCAGTATTTT. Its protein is CASRSDTQYF.

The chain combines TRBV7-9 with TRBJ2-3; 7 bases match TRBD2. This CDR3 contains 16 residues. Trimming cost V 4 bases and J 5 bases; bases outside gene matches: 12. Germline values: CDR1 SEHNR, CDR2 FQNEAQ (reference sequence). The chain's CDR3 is CASSSSGGGRGDTQYF. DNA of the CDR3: TGTGCCAGCAGCTCCTCGGGAGGTGGGCGAGGAGATACGCAGTATTTT. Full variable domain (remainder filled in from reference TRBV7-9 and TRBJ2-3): DTGVSQNPRHKITKRGQNVTFRCDPISEHNRLYWYRQTLGQGPEFLTYFQNEAQLEKSRLLSDRFSAERPKGSFSTLEIQRTEQGDSAMYLCASSSSGGGRGDTQYFGPGTRLTVL.

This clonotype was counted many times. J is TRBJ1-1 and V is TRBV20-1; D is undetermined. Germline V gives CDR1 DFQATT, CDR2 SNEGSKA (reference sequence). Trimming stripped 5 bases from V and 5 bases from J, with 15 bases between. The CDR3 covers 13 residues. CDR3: CSAPPARGTEAFF. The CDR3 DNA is TGCAGTGCTCCCCCAGCTCGGGGTACTGAAGCTTTCTTT.

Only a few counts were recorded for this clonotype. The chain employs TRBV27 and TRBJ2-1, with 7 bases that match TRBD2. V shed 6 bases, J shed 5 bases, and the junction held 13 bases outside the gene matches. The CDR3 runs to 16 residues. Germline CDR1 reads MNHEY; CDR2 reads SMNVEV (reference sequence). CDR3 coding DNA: TGTGCCAGCAGGCTAGCGGTCCCGCTCTTTAACAATGAGCAGTTCTTC. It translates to CASRLAVPLFNNEQFF.

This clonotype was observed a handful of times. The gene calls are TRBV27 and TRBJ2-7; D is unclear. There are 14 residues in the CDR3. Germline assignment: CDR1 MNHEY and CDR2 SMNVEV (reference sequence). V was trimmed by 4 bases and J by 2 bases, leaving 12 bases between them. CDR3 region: CASSSPGGPYEQYF. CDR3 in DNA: TGTGCCAGCAGTTCCCCAGGCGGACCCTACGAGCAGTACTTC.

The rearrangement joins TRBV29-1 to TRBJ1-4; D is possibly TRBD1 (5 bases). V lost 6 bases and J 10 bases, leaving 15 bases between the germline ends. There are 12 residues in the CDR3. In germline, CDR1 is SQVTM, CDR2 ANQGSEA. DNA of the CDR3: TGCAGCGTCGGGGCAGGGCACGGAAAACTGTTTTTT. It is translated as CSVGAGHGKLFF.

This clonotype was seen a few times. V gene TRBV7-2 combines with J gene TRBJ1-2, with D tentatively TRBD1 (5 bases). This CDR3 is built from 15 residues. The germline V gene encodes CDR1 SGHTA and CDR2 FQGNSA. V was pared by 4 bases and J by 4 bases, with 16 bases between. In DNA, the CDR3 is TGTGCCAGCAGCTCCGTGGGGACTTTTTCCTATGGCTACACCTTC. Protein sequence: CASSSVGTFSYGYTF.

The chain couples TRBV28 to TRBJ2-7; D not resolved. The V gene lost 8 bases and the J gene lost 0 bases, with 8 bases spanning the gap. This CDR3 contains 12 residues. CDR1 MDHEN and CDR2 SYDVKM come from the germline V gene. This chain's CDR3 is CASRKSSYEQYF. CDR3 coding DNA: TGTGCCAGCCGGAAAAGCTCCTACGAGCAGTACTTC.

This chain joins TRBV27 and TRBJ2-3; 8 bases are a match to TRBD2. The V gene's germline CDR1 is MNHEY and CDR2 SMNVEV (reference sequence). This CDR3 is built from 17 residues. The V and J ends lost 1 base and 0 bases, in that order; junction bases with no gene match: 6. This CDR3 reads CASSLLAGITSTDTQYF. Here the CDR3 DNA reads TGTGCCAGCAGTTTATTAGCGGGGATCACTAGCACAGATACGCAGTATTTT.

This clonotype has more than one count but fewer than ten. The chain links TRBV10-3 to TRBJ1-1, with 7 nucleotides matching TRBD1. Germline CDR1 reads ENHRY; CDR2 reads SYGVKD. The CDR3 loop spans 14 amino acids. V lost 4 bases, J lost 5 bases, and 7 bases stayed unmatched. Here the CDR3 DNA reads TGTGCCATCAGTGTAGCAGGGGGGGGTACTGAAGCTTTCTTT. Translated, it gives CAISVAGGGTEAFF.

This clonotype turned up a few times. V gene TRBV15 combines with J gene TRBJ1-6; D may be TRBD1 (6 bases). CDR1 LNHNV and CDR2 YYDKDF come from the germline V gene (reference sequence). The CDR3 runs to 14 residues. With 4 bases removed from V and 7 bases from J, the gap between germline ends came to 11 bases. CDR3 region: CATSKRQENSPLHF. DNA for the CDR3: TGTGCCACCAGCAAACGACAGGAGAATTCACCCCTCCACTTT.

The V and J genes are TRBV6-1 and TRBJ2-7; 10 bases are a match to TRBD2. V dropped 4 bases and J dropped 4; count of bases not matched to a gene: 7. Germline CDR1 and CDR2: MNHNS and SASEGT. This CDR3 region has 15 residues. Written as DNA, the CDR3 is TGTGCCAGCAGTGGAGAACTAGCGGGAAGGTACGAGCAGTACTTC. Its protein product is CASSGELAGRYEQYF.

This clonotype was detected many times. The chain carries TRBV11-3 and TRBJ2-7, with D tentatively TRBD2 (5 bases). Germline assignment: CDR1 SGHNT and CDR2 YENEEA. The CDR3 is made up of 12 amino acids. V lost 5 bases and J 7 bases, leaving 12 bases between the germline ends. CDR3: CASSLSTGEQYF. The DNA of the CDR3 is TGTGCCAGCAGCCTTTCAACGGGGGAGCAGTACTTC. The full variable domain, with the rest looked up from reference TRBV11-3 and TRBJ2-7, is EAGVVQSPRYKIIEKKQPVAFWCNPISGHNTLYWYLQNLGQGPELLIRYENEEAVDDSQLPKDRFSAERLKGVDSTLKIQPAELGDSAVYLCASSLSTGEQYFGPGTRLTVT.

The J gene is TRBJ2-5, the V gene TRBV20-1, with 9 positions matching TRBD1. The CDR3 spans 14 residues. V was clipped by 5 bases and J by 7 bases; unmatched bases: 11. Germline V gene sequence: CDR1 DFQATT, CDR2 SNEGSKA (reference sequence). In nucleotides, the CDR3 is TGCAGTGCTCCCACCGGACAGGGGAGGGTGACCCAGTACTTC. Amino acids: CSAPTGQGRVTQYF.

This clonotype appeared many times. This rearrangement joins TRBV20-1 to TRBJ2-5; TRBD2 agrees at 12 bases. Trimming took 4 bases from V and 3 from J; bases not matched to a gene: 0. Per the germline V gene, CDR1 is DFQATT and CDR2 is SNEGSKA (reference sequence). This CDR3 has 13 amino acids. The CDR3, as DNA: TGCAGTGCTACTAGCGGGAGGGAAGAGACCCAGTACTTC. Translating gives CSATSGREETQYF.

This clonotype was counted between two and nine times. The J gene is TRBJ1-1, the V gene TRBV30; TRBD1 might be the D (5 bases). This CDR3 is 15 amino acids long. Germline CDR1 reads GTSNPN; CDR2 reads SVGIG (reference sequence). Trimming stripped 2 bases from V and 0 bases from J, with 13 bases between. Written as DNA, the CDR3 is TGTGCCTGGAGTCGTCCAGGGACCCTGAACACTGAAGCTTTCTTT. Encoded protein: CAWSRPGTLNTEAFF.

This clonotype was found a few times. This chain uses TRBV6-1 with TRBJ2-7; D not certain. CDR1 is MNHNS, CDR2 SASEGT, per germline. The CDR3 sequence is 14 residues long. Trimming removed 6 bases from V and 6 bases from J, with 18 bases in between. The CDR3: CASSTALGSREQYF. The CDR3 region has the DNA TGTGCCAGCAGCACTGCCCTGGGGTCGCGCGAGCAGTACTTC.

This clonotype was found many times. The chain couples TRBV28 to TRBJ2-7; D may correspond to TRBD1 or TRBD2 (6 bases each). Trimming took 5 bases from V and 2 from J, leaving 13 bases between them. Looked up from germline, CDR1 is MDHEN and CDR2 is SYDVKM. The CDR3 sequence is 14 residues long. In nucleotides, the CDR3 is TGTGCCAGCAGTCCGCGGGACACGGCCTACGAGCAGTACTTC. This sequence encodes CASSPRDTAYEQYF.